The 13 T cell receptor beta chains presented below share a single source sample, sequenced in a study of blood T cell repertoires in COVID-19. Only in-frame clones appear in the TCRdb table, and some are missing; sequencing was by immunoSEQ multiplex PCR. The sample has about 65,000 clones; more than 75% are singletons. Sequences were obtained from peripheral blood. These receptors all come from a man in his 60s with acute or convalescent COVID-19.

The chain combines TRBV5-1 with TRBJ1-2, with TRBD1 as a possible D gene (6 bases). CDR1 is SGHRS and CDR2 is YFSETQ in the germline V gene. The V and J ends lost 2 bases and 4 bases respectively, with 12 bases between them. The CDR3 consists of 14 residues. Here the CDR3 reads CASSLNRDRYGYTF. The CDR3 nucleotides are TGCGCCAGCAGCTTAAACAGGGACCGCTATGGCTACACCTTC.

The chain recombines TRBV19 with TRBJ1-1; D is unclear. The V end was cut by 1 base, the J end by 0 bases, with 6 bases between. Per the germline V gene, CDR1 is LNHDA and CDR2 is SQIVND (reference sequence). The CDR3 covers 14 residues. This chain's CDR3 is CASSIAGMNTEAFF. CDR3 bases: TGTGCCAGTAGTATAGCGGGGATGAACACTGAAGCTTTCTTT.

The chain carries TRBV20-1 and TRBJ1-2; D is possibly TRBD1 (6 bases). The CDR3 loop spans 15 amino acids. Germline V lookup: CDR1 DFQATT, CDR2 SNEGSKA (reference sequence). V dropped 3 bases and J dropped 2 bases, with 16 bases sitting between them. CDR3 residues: CSASGRTGSNYGYTF. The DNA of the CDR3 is TGCAGTGCTAGTGGCCGCACAGGGTCCAACTATGGCTACACCTTC.

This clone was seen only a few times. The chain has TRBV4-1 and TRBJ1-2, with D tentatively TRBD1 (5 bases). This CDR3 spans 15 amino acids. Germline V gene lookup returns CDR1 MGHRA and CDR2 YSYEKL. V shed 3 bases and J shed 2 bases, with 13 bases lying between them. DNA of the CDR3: TGCGCCAGCAGCCACTCAGAGACAGAAAACTATGGCTACACCTTC. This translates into CASSHSETENYGYTF.

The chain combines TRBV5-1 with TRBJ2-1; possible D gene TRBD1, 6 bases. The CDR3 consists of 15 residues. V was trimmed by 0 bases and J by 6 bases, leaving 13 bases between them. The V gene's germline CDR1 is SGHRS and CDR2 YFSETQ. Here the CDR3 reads CASSLGAGDSNEQFF. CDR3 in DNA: TGCGCCAGCAGCTTGGGGGCAGGGGATAGCAATGAGCAGTTCTTC.

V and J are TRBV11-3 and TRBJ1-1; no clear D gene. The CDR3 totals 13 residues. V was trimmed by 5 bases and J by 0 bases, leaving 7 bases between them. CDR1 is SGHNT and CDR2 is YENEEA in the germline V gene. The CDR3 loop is CASSPTMNTEAFF. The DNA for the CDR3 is TGTGCCAGCAGCCCGACAATGAACACTGAAGCTTTCTTT.

The CDR3 reads CASSFGTGEQFF. CDR3 bases: TGTGCCAGCAGCTTCGGGACAGGTGAGCAGTTCTTC. The chain employs TRBV7-8 and TRBJ2-1; 8 positions agree with TRBD1. This CDR3 comprises 12 residues. The V gene end was trimmed by 3 bases and the J gene end by 9 bases; junction bases not matched to a gene: 1. Germline values: CDR1 SGHVS, CDR2 FQNEAQ.

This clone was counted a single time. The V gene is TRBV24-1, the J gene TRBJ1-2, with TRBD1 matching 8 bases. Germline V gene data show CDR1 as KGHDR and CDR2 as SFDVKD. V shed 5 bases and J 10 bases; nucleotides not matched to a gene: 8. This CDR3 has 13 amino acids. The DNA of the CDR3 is TGTGCCACCAGTGCCGGACAGGGAAATATCTACACCTTC. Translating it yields CATSAGQGNIYTF.

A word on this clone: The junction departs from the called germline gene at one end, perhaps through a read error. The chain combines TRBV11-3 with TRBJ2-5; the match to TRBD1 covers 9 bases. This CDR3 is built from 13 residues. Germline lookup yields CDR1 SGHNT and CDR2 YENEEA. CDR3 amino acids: CASSFRQGVPTHF. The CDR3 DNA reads TGTGCCAGCAGCTTTAGACAGGGGGTCCCCACGCACTTC.

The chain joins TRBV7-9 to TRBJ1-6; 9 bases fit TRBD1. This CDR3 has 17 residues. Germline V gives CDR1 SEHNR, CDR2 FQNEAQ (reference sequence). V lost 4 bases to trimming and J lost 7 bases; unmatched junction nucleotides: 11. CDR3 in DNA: TGTGCCAGCAGCTATCTACTACAGGGGGCTCAAAATTCACCCCTCCACTTT. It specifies CASSYLLQGAQNSPLHF. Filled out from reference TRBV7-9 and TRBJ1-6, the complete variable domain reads DTGVSQNPRHKITKRGQNVTFRCDPISEHNRLYWYRQTLGQGPEFLTYFQNEAQLEKSRLLSDRFSAERPKGSFSTLEIQRTEQGDSAMYLCASSYLLQGAQNSPLHFGNGTRLTVT.

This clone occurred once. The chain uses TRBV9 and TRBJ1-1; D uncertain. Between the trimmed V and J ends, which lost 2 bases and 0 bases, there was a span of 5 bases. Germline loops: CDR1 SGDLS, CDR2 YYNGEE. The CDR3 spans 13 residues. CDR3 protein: CASSVSLNTEAFF. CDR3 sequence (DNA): TGTGCCAGCAGCGTGTCGTTGAACACTGAAGCTTTCTTT.

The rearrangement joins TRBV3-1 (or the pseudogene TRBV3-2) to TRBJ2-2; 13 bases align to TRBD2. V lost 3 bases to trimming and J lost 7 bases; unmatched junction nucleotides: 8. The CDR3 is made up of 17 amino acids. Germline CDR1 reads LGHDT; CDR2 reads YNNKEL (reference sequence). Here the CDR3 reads CASSQRGLAGAGGELFF. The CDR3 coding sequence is TGTGCCAGCAGCCAGAGAGGACTAGCGGGGGCCGGCGGGGAGCTGTTTTTT.

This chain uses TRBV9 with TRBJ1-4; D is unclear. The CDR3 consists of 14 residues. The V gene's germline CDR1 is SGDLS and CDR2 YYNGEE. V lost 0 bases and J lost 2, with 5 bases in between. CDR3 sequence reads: CASSVGGTNEKLFF. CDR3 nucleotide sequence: TGTGCCAGCAGCGTAGGAGGGACTAATGAAAAACTGTTTTTT.